One sample yielded the 9 T cell receptor beta chains listed below, sequenced in a study of identical twins (TCRdb year 2016). Libraries were built with 5' RACE. These reads were obtained on an Illumina HiSeq 2000. TCRdb reanalyzed the raw reads on its own, using fastp at Q25 for trimming and MiXCR for clone calling, and kept in-frame beta chains. Merged by CDR3 protein, the rows form single entries marked with the most common genes and DNA. The sample data list under 250,000 distinct CDR3 sequences, and roughly a tenth of these were observed just once. Together, the top ten hold about 5.2% of the sample. Specimen: memory (CD45RO+) T cells sorted from blood. The cell subset or site label, as the study defines it: CD45RO+ enriched T cells. The receptors shown here come from a woman between 18 and 30 years old in good health.

This clonotype appeared a few times. The chain couples TRBV19 to TRBJ1-1, with D possibly TRBD1 on 5 matching bases. Trimming removed 2 bases at V and 0 bases at J, with 16 bases between. The CDR3 runs 17 residues. CDR1 LNHDA and CDR2 SQIVND come from the germline V gene (reference sequence). The CDR3 sequence is CASSISGTGRMNTEAFF. Written as DNA, the CDR3 is TGTGCCAGTAGTATATCTGGAACGGGACGGATGAACACTGAAGCTTTCTTT.

This clonotype came up many times. The chain combines TRBV12-3 or TRBV12-4 with TRBJ1-3; the D is unclear. V lost 6 bases and J lost 2, with 8 bases in between. The CDR3 totals 13 residues. Here the CDR3 reads CASRGTAGNTIYF. The DNA for the CDR3 is TGTGCCAGCAGGGGAACTGCTGGAAACACCATATATTTT.

The rearrangement uses TRBV6-1 and TRBJ2-7; D is possibly TRBD2 (6 bases). The CDR3 has 14 amino acids. The germline gives CDR1 MNHNS, CDR2 SASEGT. Trimming removed 3 bases from V and 2 bases from J, with 11 bases in between. CDR3: CASSDRELTYEQYF. As DNA, the CDR3 is TGTGCCAGCAGTGACCGGGAGTTAACCTACGAGCAGTACTTC.

At least ten counts were recorded for this clonotype. The rearrangement links TRBV18 to TRBJ2-2; D gene ambiguous. CDR1 KGHSH and CDR2 LQKENI come from the germline V gene. V was pared by 5 bases and J by 1 base, with 8 bases between. This CDR3 has 14 residues. The CDR3 sequence: CASSGQKNTGELFF. DNA of the CDR3: TGTGCCAGCTCAGGGCAGAAGAACACCGGGGAGCTGTTTTTT.

This clonotype was detected many times. The chain combines TRBV5-1 with TRBJ2-5; D is uncertain. The germline CDR1 and CDR2 sequences are SGHRS and YFSETQ. The CDR3 runs to 15 residues. Trimming pared 0 bases from V and 1 base from J, leaving 10 bases between. CDR3 nucleotides: TGCGCCAGCAGCTTGGTGTCGCGAACCCAAGAGACCCAGTACTTC. It specifies CASSLVSRTQETQYF. The full variable domain, completed using reference TRBV5-1 and TRBJ2-5, is KAGVTQTPRYLIKTRGQQVTLSCSPISGHRSVSWYQQTPGQGLQFLFEYFSETQRNKGNFPGRFSGRQFSNSRSEMNVSTLELGDSALYLCASSLVSRTQETQYFGPGTRLLVL.

This clonotype was seen at least ten times. The chain combines TRBV20-1 with TRBJ2-5; tentatively, D is TRBD1 or TRBD2 (5 bases each). Per the germline V gene, CDR1 is DFQATT and CDR2 is SNEGSKA (reference sequence). There are 13 residues in the CDR3. V lost 3 bases, J lost 5 bases, and 13 bases lay in between. The DNA of the CDR3 is TGCAGTGCTAGTTTTGGGGGAGTGGAGACCCAGTACTTC. This gives the protein CSASFGGVETQYF.

This clonotype was observed many times. The gene calls are TRBV12-3 or TRBV12-4 and TRBJ1-1; 8 bases align to TRBD1. CDR3 length equals 14 residues. J lost 5 bases, V lost 5 bases, and 7 bases had no gene match. CDR3 protein: CASSQWTGNTEAFF. The CDR3 nucleotides are TGTGCCAGCAGTCAATGGACAGGGAATACTGAAGCTTTCTTT.

J is TRBJ2-5 and V is TRBV5-6; D not resolved. Germline CDR1 SGHDT, CDR2 YYEEEE. V was clipped by 3 bases and J by 5 bases, with 8 bases between them. This CDR3 is 12 amino acids long. The CDR3 spells CASSSLMETQYF. The DNA for the CDR3 is TGTGCCAGCAGCTCCTTAATGGAGACCCAGTACTTC.

This clonotype turned up a few times. V is TRBV4-1 and J is TRBJ2-2; TRBD2 matches 10 bases. Germline V gene sequence: CDR1 MGHRA, CDR2 YSYEKL. V lost 4 bases, J lost 5 bases, and 16 bases stayed unmatched. The CDR3 covers 19 residues. CDR3 DNA: TGCGCCAGCAGCCCCCGACTAGCGGGCGGCCCGCGAGGGACCGGGGAGCTGTTTTTT. It is translated as CASSPRLAGGPRGTGELFF.